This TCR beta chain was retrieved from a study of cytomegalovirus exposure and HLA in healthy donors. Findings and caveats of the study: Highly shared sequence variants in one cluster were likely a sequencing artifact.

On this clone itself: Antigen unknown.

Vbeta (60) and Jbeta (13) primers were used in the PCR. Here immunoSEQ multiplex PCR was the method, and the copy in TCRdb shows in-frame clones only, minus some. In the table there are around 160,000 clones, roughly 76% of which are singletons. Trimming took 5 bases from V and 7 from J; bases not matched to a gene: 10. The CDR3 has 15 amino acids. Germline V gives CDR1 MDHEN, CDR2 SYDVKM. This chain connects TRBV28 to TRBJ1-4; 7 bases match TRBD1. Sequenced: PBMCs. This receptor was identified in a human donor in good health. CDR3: CASSITQGNGEKLFF. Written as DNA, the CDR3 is TGTGCCAGCAGTATCACACAGGGGAACGGTGAAAAACTGTTTTTT.